One and the same sample provided the 7 T cell receptor beta chains below, sequenced in a study of technical replicates of blood from a handful of donors. The table came from immunoSEQ multiplex PCR; TCRdb's copy has only in-frame clones and leaves some out. The sample holds about 70,000 clones, over 85% seen once. Sequences were obtained from T cells isolated from PBMCs. The origin of the receptors is a human donor in good health.

The chain links TRBV2 to TRBJ2-5; maybe TRBD1 (5 bases). The CDR3 runs 13 residues. The germline CDR1 and CDR2 sequences are SNHLY and FYNNEI. Between the trimmed V and J ends, which lost 8 bases and 2 bases, there was a span of 12 bases. DNA for the CDR3: TGTGCCAGCCGCGATGACAGACAAGAGACCCAGTACTTC. It codes for CASRDDRQETQYF.

The CDR3 spells CASSLDYNEQYF. CDR3 coding DNA: TGTGCCAGCAGCTTGGACTACAACGAGCAGTACTTC. The V call is TRBV5-4, the J call TRBJ2-7; D gene ambiguous. The CDR3 totals 12 residues. Trimming removed 0 bases from V and 5 bases from J, with 6 bases in between. CDR1 and CDR2 (germline): SGHNT, YYREEE (reference sequence). The full variable domain, completed using reference TRBV5-4 and TRBJ2-7, is ETGVTQSPTHLIKTRGQQVTLRCSSQSGHNTVSWYQQALGQGPQFIFQYYREEENGRGNFPPRFSGLQFPNYSSELNVNALELDDSALYLCASSLDYNEQYFGPGTRLTVT.

This clone showed up just once. The genes are TRBV5-1 and TRBJ2-7, with TRBD2 identical over 7 bases. CDR1 SGHRS and CDR2 YFSETQ come from the germline V gene. This CDR3 is 14 amino acids long. V shed 1 base and J 1 base; nucleotides not matched to a gene: 2. The CDR3 DNA is TGCGCCAGCAGCTTGACTAGCGCGTCCTACGAGCAGTACTTC. It translates to CASSLTSASYEQYF.

V and J are TRBV6-6 and TRBJ2-5; perhaps TRBD2 as D (6 bases). The CDR3 is 13 amino acids. In germline, CDR1 is MNHNY, CDR2 SVGAGI (reference sequence). The germline V and J ends were trimmed by 6 bases and 2 bases, with 10 bases remaining between them. CDR3 bases: TGTGCCAGCAGCGGAGGGAGGCAAGAGACCCAGTACTTC. It is translated as CASSGGRQETQYF.

The rearrangement links TRBV6-5 to TRBJ1-2; no definite D call. Trimming removed 8 bases from V and 10 bases from J, with 14 bases in between. The CDR3 has 11 residues. Germline V gene data show CDR1 as MNHEY and CDR2 as SVGAGI. The CDR3 reads CASGSGSFYTF. Written as DNA, the CDR3 is TGTGCCAGCGGTTCCGGGAGTTTCTACACCTTC.

This clone was recorded only once. For the CDR3, the DNA is TGTGCCAGCAGTCGGTTAGCGGGAGGTGGCCAAGAGACCCAGTACTTC. Translation: CASSRLAGGGQETQYF. The rearrangement uses TRBV2 and TRBJ2-5, with 10 bases lining up with TRBD2. Per the germline V gene, CDR1 is SNHLY and CDR2 is FYNNEI. V was pared by 5 bases and J by 1 base, with 7 bases of the junction left unmatched. There are 16 residues in the CDR3.

This clone has only one observation. The chain is built from TRBV18 and TRBJ2-7, with 10 nucleotides matching TRBD1. CDR1 is KGHSH and CDR2 is LQKENI in the germline V gene. Trimming took 4 bases from V and 6 from J; bases not matched to a gene: 3. The CDR3 covers 13 residues. The chain's CDR3 is CASSRQGALEQYF. The CDR3 nucleotides are TGTGCCAGCTCACGACAGGGGGCACTCGAGCAGTACTTC.